Listed here are 9 T cell receptor beta chains from one sample, sequenced in a study of blood T cells in healthy people across ages. A sample-barcoded 5' primer and a J-beta primer mix were used in a second PCR of about 7 to 12 cycles. A single record per CDR3 protein comes from TCRdb applying MiXCR to the 5' RACE reads. The sample has approximately 1.5 million distinct CDR3 sequences; roughly two fifths are singletons. Sequencing input: blood. The receptors derive from a woman aged 18-29 years in good health.

This chain uses TRBV2 with TRBJ1-2; weak D call: TRBD1 (5 bases). This CDR3 has 17 residues. V was cut by 0 bases and J by 6 bases, with 20 bases left in between. CDR1 and CDR2 (germline): SNHLY, FYNNEI. The CDR3: CASSEAPFTWGPNGYTF. Written as DNA, the CDR3 is TGTGCCAGCAGTGAAGCACCCTTCACGTGGGGCCCCAATGGCTACACCTTC. The whole variable domain, filled in from reference TRBV2 and TRBJ1-2, reads EPEVTQTPSHQVTQMGQEVILRCVPISNHLYFYWYRQILGQKVEFLVSFYNNEISEKSEIFDDQFSVERPDGSNFTLKIRSTKLEDSAMYFCASSEAPFTWGPNGYTFGSGTRLTVV.

The chain couples TRBV6-4 to TRBJ2-1; 15 bases agree with TRBD2. The CDR3 has 16 amino acids. Trimming took 6 bases from V and 7 from J; bases not matched to a gene: 7. CDR1 MRHNA and CDR2 SNTAGT come from the germline V gene. The CDR3 nucleotides read TGTGCCAGCAGCCCCGGACTAGCGGGGGGGTCGAATGAGCAGTTCTTC. As protein: CASSPGLAGGSNEQFF.

CDR3 sequence: CASSRGGGLSYEQYF. CDR3 DNA sequence: TGTGCCAGCAGTAGAGGCGGAGGGCTCTCCTACGAGCAGTACTTC. The genes are TRBV11-2 and TRBJ2-7; TRBD2 is a possible D gene (6 bases). Trimming took off 6 bases at V and 0 bases at J, with 15 bases between the two ends. Germline assignment: CDR1 SGHAT and CDR2 FQNNGV. The CDR3 has 15 residues.

The V and J genes are TRBV7-2 and TRBJ2-5; D perhaps matches TRBD2 (5 bases). The CDR3 is 14 amino acids. V lost 4 bases to trimming and J lost 11 bases, with 20 bases between them. Germline-derived CDR1 and CDR2 are SGHTA and FQGNSA. The CDR3 loop reads CASSSSSSTPEQYF. CDR3 bases: TGTGCCAGCAGCTCATCCTCTAGCACCCCTGAGCAGTACTTC.

The V call is TRBV27, the J call TRBJ2-7; 7 bases fit TRBD1. This CDR3 is built from 17 residues. The V gene's germline CDR1 is MNHEY and CDR2 SMNVEV (reference sequence). The J segment lost 3 bases and the V segment lost 0 bases, leaving 11 bases of the junction unmatched. CDR3 coding DNA: TGTGCCAGCAGTTTATCCTCAGACAGGGTTGATGTCTACGAGCAGTACTTC. This encodes CASSLSSDRVDVYEQYF.

A single count supports this clonotype. The chain recombines TRBV7-2 with TRBJ1-1; the D gene is possibly TRBD1 (6 bases). There are 13 residues in the CDR3. Germline-derived CDR1 and CDR2 are SGHTA and FQGNSA. Trimming left V 4 bases short and J 5 bases short, with 11 bases between. The CDR3 loop is CASSYAGETEAFF. CDR3 coding DNA: TGTGCCAGCAGCTACGCAGGGGAGACTGAAGCTTTCTTT.

The chain couples TRBV3-1 to TRBJ2-7; D may correspond to TRBD1 or TRBD2 (6 bases each). The CDR3 runs to 12 residues. Between the trimmed V and J ends, which lost 10 bases and 3 bases, there was a span of 13 bases. Germline CDR1 reads LGHDT; CDR2 reads YNNKEL (reference sequence). The CDR3 is CATTGAFYEQYF. CDR3 nucleotides: TGTGCCACCACGGGGGCCTTCTACGAGCAGTACTTC.

The CDR3: CASSRGQGDWNYGYTF. CDR3 nucleotide sequence: TGCGCCAGCAGCCGAGGACAGGGCGATTGGAACTATGGCTACACCTTC. The chain couples TRBV4-1 to TRBJ1-2; 8 bases line up with TRBD1. The CDR3 sequence is 16 residues long. From germline, CDR1 is MGHRA and CDR2 YSYEKL. J was trimmed by 2 bases and V by 4 bases; bases with no gene match: 9.

In its sample, this clonotype was seen a few times. The CDR3 sequence: CASSLRGHDEQFF. The CDR3 nucleotides read TGTGCCAGCAGTTTAAGAGGGCACGATGAGCAGTTCTTC. The chain recombines TRBV12-3 or TRBV12-4 with TRBJ2-1; possible D gene TRBD2, 5 bases. The CDR3 consists of 13 residues. Trimming cost V 2 bases and J 8 bases, with 10 bases left between them.